This TCR beta chain is drawn from a study of technical replicates of blood from a few donors. The CDR3 has 22 amino acids. Clones were sequenced by immunoSEQ multiplex PCR, and TCRdb holds only the in-frame ones, with some missing. Of about 8,700 clones listed, about nine tenths are singletons. Material for sequencing was PBMCs. V usage is TRBV1 and J usage is TRBJ2-2; the table calls TRBD2, which could not be checked here. TRBV1 is a known pseudogene. The receptor was derived from a human donor in good health. This chain's CDR3 is CTSSQDLGGYSGRETNTGELFF. In DNA, the CDR3 is TGCACCAGCAGCCAAGATTTGGGGGGTTATAGCGGGAGGGAAACAAACACCGGGGAGCTGTTTTTT.